A selection of T cell receptor beta chains follows, all from one sample in a study of PD-1 blockade in classical Hodgkin lymphoma. Repertoires were generated with immunoSEQ multiplex PCR, while TCRdb's copy carries only in-frame clones and drops some. The table records approximately 60,000 clones, about 91% of them present only once. The specimen was peripheral blood mononuclear cells (PBMCs), collected at baseline. Receptors were obtained from a human donor with classical Hodgkin lymphoma. Both conserved end residues are part of each CDR3. A D gene is named only where the DNA matches it firmly. Rows may omit the clone size; those that give it use once, few, many or a size class.

len	j_gene	v_gene	abundance	d_gene	CDR3aa	CDR3nt
14	TRBJ1-2	TRBV5-5	.	TRBD1	CASSFSGTGYGYTF	TGTGCCAGCAGCTTCTCCGGGACAGGCTATGGCTACACCTTC
14	TRBJ2-2	TRBV28	.	TRBD1	CASYGTANTGELFF	TGTGCCAGCTACGGGACAGCGAACACCGGGGAGCTGTTTTTT
14	TRBJ1-2	TRBV10-2	.	.	CASSRDIANYGYTF	TGCGCCAGCAGTAGGGACATCGCTAACTATGGCTACACCTTC
15	TRBJ1-3	TRBV14	.	.	CASSLQVNSGNTIYF	TGTGCCAGCAGCTTACAGGTGAACTCTGGAAACACCATATATTTT
16	TRBJ2-1	TRBV28	.	TRBD2	CASSPWTSGTYNEQFF	TGTGCCAGCAGCCCCTGGACTAGCGGAACCTACAATGAGCAGTTCTTC
15	TRBJ2-3	TRBV6-6	.	.	CASSYPPGSTDTQYF	TGTGCCAGCAGTTACCCCCCCGGGAGCACAGATACGCAGTATTTT
14	TRBJ1-2	TRBV5-1	.	.	CASSLVGEHYGYTF	TGCGCCAGCAGCTTGGTTGGGGAGCACTATGGCTACACCTTC
14	TRBJ1-4	TRBV6-5	.	.	CASSYARVGGKLFF	TGTGCCAGCAGTTACGCCAGGGTAGGGGGAAAACTGTTTTTT
16	TRBJ1-3	TRBV9	.	.	CASSVGGALVGNTIYF	TGTGCCAGCAGCGTAGGTGGGGCGCTCGTTGGAAACACCATATATTTT
16	TRBJ1-3	TRBV6-5	once	.	CASSYSIGGVGNTIYF	TGTGCCAGCAGTTACTCGATCGGAGGCGTCGGAAACACCATATATTTT
16	TRBJ1-4	TRBV18	.	.	CASSPTGIATNEKLFF	TGTGCCAGCTCACCAACAGGGATTGCAACTAATGAAAAACTGTTTTTT
15	TRBJ1-6	TRBV19	.	.	CASSPDSSYNSPLHF	TGTGCCAGTAGTCCAGATAGCTCCTATAATTCACCCCTCCACTTT
18	TRBJ2-3	TRBV7-2	.	TRBD2	CASSLVPVTSGNTDTQYF	TGTGCCAGCAGCTTAGTGCCCGTGACTAGCGGAAACACAGATACGCAGTATTTT
13	TRBJ2-7	TRBV9	.	.	CASSYRESYEQYF	TGTGCCAGCAGCTACAGGGAGTCCTACGAGCAGTACTTC
14	TRBJ1-6	TRBV7-2	.	TRBD1	CASSSGQETSPLHF	TGTGCCAGCAGCTCAGGACAGGAGACTTCACCCCTCCACTTT
16	TRBJ2-2	TRBV7-8	.	.	CASTLMAGRGTGELFF	TGTGCCAGCACCCTCATGGCGGGGCGGGGCACCGGGGAGCTGTTTTTT
16	TRBJ2-6	TRBV19	once	TRBD1	CASYRGLNSGANVLTF	TGTGCCAGCTACAGGGGGTTAAACTCTGGGGCCAACGTCCTGACTTTC